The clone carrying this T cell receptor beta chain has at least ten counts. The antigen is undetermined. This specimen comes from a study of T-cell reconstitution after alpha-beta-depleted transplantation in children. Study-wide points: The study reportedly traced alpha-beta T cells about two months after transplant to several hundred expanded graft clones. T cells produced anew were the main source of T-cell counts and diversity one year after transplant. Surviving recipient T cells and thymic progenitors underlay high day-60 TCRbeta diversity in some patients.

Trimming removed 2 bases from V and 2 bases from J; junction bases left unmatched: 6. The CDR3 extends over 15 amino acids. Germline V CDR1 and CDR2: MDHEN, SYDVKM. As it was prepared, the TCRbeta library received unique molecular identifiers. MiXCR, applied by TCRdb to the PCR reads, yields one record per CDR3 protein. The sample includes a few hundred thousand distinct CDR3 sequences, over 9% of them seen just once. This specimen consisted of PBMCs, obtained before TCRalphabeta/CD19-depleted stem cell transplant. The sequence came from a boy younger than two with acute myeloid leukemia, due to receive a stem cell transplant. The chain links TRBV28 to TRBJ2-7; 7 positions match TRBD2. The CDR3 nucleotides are TGTGCCAGCAGTTTAAAGCGGGACGGTACCTACGAGCAGTACTTC. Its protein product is CASSLKRDGTYEQYF. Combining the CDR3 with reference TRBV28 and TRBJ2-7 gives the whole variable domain DVKVTQSSRYLVKRTGEKVFLECVQDMDHENMFWYRQDPGLGLRLIYFSYDVKMKEKGDIPEGYSVSREKKERFSLILESASTNQTSMYLCASSLKRDGTYEQYFGPGTRLTVT.